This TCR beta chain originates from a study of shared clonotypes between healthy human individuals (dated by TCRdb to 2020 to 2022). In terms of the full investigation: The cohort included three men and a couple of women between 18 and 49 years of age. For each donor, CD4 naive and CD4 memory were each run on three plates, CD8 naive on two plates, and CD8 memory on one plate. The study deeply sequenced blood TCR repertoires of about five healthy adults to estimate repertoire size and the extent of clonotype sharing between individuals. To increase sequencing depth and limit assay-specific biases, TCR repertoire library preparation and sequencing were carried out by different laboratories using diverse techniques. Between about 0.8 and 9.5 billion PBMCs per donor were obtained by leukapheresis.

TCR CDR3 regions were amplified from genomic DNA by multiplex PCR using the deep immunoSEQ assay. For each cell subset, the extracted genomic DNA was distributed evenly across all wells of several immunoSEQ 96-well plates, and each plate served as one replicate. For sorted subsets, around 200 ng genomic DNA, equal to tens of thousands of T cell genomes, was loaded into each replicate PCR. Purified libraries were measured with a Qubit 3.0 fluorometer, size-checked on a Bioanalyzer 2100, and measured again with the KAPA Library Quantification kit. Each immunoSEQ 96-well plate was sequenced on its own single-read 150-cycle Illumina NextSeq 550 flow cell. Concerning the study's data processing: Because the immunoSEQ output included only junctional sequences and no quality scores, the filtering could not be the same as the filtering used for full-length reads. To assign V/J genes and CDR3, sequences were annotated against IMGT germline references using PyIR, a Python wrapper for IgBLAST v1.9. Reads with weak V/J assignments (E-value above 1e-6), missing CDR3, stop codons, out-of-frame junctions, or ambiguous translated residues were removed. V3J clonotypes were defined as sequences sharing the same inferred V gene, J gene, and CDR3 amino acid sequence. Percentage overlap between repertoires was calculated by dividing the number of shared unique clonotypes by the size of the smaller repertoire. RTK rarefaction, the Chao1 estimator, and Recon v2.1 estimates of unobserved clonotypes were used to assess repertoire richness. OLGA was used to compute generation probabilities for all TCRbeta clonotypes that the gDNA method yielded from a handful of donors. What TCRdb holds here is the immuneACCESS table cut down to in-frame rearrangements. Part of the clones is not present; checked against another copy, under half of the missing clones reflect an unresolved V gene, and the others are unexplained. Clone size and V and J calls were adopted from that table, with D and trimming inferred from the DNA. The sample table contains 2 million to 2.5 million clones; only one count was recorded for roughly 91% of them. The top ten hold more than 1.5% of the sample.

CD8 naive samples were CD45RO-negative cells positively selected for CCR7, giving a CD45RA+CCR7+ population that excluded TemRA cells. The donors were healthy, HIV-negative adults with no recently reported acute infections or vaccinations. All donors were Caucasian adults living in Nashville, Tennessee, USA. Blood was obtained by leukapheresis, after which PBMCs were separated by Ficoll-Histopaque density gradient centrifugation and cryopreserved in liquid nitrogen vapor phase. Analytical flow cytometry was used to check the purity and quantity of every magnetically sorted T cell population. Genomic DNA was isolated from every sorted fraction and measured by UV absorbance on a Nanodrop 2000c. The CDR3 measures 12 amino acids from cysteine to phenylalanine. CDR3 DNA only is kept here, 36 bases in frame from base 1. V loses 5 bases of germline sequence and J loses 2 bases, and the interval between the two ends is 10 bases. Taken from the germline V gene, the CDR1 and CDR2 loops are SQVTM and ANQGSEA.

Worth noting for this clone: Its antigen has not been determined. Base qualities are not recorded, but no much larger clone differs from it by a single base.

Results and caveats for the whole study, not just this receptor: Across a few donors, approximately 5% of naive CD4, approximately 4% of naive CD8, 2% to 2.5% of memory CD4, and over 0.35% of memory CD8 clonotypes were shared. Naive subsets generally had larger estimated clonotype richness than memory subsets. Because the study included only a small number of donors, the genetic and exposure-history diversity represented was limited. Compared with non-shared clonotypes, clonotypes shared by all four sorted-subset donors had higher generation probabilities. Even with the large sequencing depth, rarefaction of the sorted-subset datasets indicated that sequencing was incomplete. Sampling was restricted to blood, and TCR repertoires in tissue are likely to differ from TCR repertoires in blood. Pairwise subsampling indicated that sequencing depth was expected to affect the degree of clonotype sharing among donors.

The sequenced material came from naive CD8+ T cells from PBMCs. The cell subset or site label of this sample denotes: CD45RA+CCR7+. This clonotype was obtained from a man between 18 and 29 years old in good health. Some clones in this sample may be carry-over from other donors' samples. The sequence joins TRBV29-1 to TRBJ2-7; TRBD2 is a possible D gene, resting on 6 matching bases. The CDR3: CSVIADTYEQYF. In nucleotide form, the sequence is TGCAGCGTTATAGCGGACACCTACGAGCAGTACTTC.